This T cell receptor (beta chain) was identified during a study of blood T cell dynamics during melanoma immunotherapy. Study background: First-line therapy was either pembrolizumab or nivolumab with ipilimumab for metastatic melanoma.

Time point meaning: week 3, after first cycle of checkpoint inhibitor. Prior systemic cancer therapy, immunosuppressant use and other active malignancies excluded patients. Each bulk PBMC sample had 300 to 400 ng DNA loaded. Using immunoSEQ multiplex PCR, the repertoire was profiled, and TCRdb retains in-frame clones only, with some absent. Counted here are approximately 4,900 clones, roughly 90% occurring once; the ten biggest clones make up about 33%. The receptor's source is a human donor with melanoma. Sequences were derived from blood, sampled from a patient treated with checkpoint blockade.

CDR3 DNA: TGTGCCAGCAGTGGGGAGGACACCGGGGAGCTGTTTTTT. This gives the protein CASSGEDTGELFF. V is TRBV2 and J is TRBJ2-2; D perhaps matches TRBD2 (6 bases). This CDR3 spans 13 amino acids. V gave up 4 bases and J gave up 3 bases, with 6 bases separating them. Germline lookup yields CDR1 SNHLY and CDR2 FYNNEI. The variable domain in full, completed from reference TRBV2 and TRBJ2-2, reads EPEVTQTPSHQVTQMGQEVILRCVPISNHLYFYWYRQILGQKVEFLVSFYNNEISEKSEIFDDQFSVERPDGSNFTLKIRSTKLEDSAMYFCASSGEDTGELFFGEGSRLTVL.